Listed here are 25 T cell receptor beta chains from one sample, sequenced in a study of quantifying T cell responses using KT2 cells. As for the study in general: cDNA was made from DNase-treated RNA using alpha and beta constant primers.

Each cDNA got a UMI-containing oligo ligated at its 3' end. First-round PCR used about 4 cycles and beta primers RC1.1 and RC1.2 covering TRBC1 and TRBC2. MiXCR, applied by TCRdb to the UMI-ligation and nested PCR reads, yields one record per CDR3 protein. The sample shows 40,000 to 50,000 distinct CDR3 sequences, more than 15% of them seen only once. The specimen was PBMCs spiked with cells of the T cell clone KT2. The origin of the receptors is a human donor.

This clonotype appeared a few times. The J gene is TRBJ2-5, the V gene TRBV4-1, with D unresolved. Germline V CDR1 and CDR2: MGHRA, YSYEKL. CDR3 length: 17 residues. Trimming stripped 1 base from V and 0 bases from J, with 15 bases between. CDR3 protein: CASSQAEVAKHQETQYF. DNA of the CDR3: TGCGCCAGCAGCCAAGCCGAGGTAGCAAAACACCAAGAGACCCAGTACTTC.

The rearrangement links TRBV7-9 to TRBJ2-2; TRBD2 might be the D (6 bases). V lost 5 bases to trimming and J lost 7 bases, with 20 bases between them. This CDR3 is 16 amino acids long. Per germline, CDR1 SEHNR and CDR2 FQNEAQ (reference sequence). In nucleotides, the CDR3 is TGTGCCAGCAGCACCTGGACGGGGGATATGAGCGGGGAGCTGTTTTTT. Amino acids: CASSTWTGDMSGELFF.

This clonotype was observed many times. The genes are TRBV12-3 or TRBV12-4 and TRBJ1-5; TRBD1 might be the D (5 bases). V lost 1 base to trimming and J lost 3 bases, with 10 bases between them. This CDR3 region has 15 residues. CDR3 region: CASSLDRLLNQPQHF. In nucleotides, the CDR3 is TGTGCCAGCAGTTTAGACAGGTTGCTCAATCAGCCCCAGCATTTT.

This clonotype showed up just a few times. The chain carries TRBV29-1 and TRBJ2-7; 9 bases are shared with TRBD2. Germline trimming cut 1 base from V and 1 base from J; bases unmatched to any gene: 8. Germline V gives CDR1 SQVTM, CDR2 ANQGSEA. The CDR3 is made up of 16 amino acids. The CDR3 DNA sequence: TGCAGCGTTGAAGCACTAGCGGGTGGAATGTCCTACGAGCAGTACTTC. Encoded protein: CSVEALAGGMSYEQYF.

The CDR3 region is CASSYQRGAPGANVLTF. CDR3 bases: TGTGCCAGCAGTTACCAGCGGGGGGCCCCTGGGGCCAACGTCCTGACTTTC. V and J are TRBV6-5 and TRBJ2-6; 9 nucleotides line up with TRBD2. This CDR3 contains 17 residues. V trimming: 2 bases; J trimming: 2 bases; junction bases outside the gene matches: 4. The V gene's germline CDR1 is MNHEY and CDR2 SVGAGI.

The CDR3 DNA reads as TGTGCCAGCAGCTTACCCCTCCGACTAGCGGTCTACAATGAGCAGTTCTTC. It codes for CASSLPLRLAVYNEQFF. The chain is built from TRBV7-9 and TRBJ2-1, with TRBD2 matching over 9 bases. The CDR3 runs to 17 residues. After removal of 2 bases from V and 3 bases from J, the junction contained 8 bases not matched to a gene. Germline CDR1 reads SEHNR; CDR2 reads FQNEAQ (reference sequence).

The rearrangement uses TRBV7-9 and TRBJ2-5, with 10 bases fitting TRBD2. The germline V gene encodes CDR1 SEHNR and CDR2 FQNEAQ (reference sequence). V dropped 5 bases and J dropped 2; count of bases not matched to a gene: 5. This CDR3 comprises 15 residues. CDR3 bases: TGTGCCAGCAGCATTAGCGGGGGGTCGCAAGAGACCCAGTACTTC. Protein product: CASSISGGSQETQYF. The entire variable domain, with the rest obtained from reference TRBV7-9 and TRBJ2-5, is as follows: DTGVSQNPRHKITKRGQNVTFRCDPISEHNRLYWYRQTLGQGPEFLTYFQNEAQLEKSRLLSDRFSAERPKGSFSTLEIQRTEQGDSAMYLCASSISGGSQETQYFGPGTRLLVL.

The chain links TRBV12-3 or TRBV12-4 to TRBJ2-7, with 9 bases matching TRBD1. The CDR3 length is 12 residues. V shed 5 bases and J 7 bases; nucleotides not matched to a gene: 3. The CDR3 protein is CASSRDREEQYF. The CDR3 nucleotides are TGTGCCAGCAGTCGGGACAGGGAAGAGCAGTACTTC.

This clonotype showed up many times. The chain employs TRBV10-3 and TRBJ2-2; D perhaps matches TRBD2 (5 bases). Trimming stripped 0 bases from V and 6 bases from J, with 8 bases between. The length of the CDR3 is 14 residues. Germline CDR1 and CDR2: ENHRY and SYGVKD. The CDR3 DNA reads TGTGCCATCAGTGAGTCGAAGGAGGCCGGGGAGCTGTTTTTT. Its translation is CAISESKEAGELFF.

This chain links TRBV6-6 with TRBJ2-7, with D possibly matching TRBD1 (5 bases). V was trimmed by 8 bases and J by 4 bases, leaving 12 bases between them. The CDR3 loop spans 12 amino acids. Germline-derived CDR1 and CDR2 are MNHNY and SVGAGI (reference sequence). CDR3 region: CASGAGRYEQYF. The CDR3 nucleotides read TGTGCCAGCGGGGCAGGACGATACGAGCAGTACTTC.

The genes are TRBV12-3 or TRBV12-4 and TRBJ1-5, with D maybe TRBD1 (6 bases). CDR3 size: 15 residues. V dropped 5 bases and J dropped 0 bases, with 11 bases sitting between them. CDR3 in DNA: TGTGCCAGCAGTAAAGGACAGCATAGCAATCAGCCCCAGCATTTT. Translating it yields CASSKGQHSNQPQHF.

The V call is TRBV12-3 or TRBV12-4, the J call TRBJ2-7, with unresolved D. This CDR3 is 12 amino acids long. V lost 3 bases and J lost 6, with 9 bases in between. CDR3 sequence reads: CASSFRFGEQYF. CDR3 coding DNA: TGTGCCAGCAGTTTTCGTTTTGGCGAGCAGTACTTC.

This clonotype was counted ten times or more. CDR3 amino acids: CASSRSGSTDTQYF. The CDR3 DNA reads TGTGCCAGCAGCCGGTCGGGCAGCACAGATACGCAGTATTTT. The rearrangement joins TRBV3-1 to TRBJ2-3; D unresolved. The germline V gene encodes CDR1 LGHDT and CDR2 YNNKEL (reference sequence). The CDR3 consists of 14 residues. Trimming took 4 bases from V and 0 from J, leaving 8 bases between them.

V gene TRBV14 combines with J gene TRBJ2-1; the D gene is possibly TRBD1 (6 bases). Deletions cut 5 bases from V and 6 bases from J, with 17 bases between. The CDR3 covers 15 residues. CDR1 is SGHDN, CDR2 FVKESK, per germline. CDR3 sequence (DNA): TGTGCCAGCAGCAGGCCAGGGGTACAGGGCAATGAGCAGTTCTTC. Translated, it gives CASSRPGVQGNEQFF.

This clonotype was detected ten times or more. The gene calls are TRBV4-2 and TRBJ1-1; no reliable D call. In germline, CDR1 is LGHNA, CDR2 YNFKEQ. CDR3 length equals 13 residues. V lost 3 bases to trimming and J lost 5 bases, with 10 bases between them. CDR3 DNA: TGTGCCAGCAGCCAGGGGAGAAAAACTGAAGCTTTCTTT. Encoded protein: CASSQGRKTEAFF.

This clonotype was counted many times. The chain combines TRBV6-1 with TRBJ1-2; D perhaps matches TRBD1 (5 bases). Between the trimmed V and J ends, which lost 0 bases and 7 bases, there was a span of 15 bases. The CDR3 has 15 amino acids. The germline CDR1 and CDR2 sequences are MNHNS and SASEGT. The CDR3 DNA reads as TGTGCCAGCAGTGAAGCCCAGCGGGGGGTTGGTGGCTACACCTTC. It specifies CASSEAQRGVGGYTF.

The chain's CDR3 is CASSLGQGPYEQYF. The CDR3 DNA sequence: TGTGCCAGCAGCTTGGGACAGGGACCCTACGAGCAGTACTTC. The chain employs TRBV5-5 and TRBJ2-7, with 7 nucleotides matching TRBD1. From germline, CDR1 is SGHKS and CDR2 YYEKEE (reference sequence). This CDR3 has 14 residues. V lost 0 bases, J lost 2 bases, and 2 bases stayed unmatched.

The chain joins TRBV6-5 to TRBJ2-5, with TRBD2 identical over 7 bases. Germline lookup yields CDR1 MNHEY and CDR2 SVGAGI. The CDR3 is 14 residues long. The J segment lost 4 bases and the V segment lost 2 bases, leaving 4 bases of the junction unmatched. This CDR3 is CASSYPGGGETQYF. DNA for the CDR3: TGTGCCAGCAGTTACCCGGGGGGAGGAGAGACCCAGTACTTC.

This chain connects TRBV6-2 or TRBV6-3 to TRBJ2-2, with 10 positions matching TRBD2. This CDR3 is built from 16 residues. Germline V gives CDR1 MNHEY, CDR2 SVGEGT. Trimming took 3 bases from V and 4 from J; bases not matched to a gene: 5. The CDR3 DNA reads TGTGCCAGCAGTTATGAACTAGCGGGACTCACCGGGGAGCTGTTTTTT. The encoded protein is CASSYELAGLTGELFF.

In nucleotides, the CDR3 is TGCAGTGCACAGGGTGCTGGAAACACCATATATTTT. This codes for CSAQGAGNTIYF. The rearrangement links TRBV20-1 to TRBJ1-3; maybe TRBD1 (6 bases). V lost 6 bases to trimming and J lost 2 bases, with 8 bases between them. Germline V gene lookup returns CDR1 DFQATT and CDR2 SNEGSKA (reference sequence). CDR3 length: 12 amino acids.

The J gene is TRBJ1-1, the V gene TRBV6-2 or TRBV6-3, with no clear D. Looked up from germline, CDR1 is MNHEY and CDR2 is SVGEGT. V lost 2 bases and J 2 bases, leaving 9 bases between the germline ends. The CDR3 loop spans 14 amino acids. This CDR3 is CASSYREGNTEAFF. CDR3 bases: TGTGCCAGCAGTTACAGAGAGGGAAACACTGAAGCTTTCTTT.

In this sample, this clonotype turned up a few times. The CDR3 protein is CSARVSGGANYNEQFF. The CDR3 bases are TGCAGTGCTAGAGTTAGCGGGGGGGCGAACTACAATGAGCAGTTCTTC. V is TRBV20-1 and J is TRBJ2-1; 11 bases align to TRBD2. The CDR3 runs 16 residues. V trimming: 1 base; J trimming: 3 bases; junction bases outside the gene matches: 5. The germline V gene has CDR1 DFQATT and CDR2 SNEGSKA (reference sequence).

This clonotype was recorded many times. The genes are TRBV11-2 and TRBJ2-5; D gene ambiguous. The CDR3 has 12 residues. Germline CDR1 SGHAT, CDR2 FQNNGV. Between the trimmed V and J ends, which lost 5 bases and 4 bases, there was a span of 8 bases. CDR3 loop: CASSVTGETQYF. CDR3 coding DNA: TGTGCCAGCAGCGTAACGGGAGAGACCCAGTACTTC. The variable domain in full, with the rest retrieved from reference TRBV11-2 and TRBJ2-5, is EAGVAQSPRYKIIEKRQSVAFWCNPISGHATLYWYQQILGQGPKLLIQFQNNGVVDDSQLPKDRFSAERLKGVDSTLKIQPAKLEDSAVYLCASSVTGETQYFGPGTRLLVL.

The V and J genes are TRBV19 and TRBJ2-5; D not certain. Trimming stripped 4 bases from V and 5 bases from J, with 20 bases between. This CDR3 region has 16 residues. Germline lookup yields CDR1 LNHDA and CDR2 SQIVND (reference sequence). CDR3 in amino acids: CASSTKPSLPEETQYF. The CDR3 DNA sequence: TGTGCCAGTAGTACCAAACCTTCCCTCCCCGAGGAGACCCAGTACTTC.

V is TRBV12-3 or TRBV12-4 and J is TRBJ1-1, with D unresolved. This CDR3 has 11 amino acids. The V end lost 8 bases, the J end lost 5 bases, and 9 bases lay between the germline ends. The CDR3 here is CASRLLTEAFF. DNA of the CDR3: TGTGCCAGCCGACTCCTGACTGAAGCTTTCTTT.